This T cell receptor (beta chain) comes out of a study of blood T cell repertoires in COVID-19. Clones were sequenced by immunoSEQ multiplex PCR, and TCRdb holds only the in-frame ones, with some missing. In the table there are 45,000 to 60,000 clones, under 95% of which are singletons. Germline-derived CDR1 and CDR2 are GTSNPN and SVGIG (reference sequence). V dropped 0 bases and J dropped 1 base, with 7 bases sitting between them. The CDR3 spans 13 residues. Comment on this clone: The same CDR3 also results from other DNA sequences found in this sample.

The source material was peripheral blood. The rearrangement links TRBV30 to TRBJ2-7; D remains unclear. The TCR sequence derives from a man between 65 and 79 years old with active COVID-19. This CDR3 reads CAWSVSGSYEQYF. The CDR3 coding sequence is TGTGCCTGGAGTGTATCAGGATCCTACGAGCAGTACTTC.